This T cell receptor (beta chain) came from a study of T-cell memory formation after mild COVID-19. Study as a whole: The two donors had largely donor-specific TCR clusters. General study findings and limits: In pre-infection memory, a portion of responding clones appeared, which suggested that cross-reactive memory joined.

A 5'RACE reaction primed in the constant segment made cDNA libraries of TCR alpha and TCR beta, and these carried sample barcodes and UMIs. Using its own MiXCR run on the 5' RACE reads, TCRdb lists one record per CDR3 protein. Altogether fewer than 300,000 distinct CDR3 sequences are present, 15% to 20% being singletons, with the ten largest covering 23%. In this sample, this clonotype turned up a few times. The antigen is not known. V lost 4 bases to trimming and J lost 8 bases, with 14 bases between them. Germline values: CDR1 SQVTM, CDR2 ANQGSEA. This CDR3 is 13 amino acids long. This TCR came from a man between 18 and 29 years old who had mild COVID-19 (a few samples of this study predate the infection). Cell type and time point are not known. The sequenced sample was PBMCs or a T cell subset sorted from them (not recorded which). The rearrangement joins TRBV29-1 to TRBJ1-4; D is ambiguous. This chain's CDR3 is CSVGRTLGEKLFF. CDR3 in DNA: TGCAGCGTTGGGAGGACCCTCGGGGAAAAACTGTTTTTT. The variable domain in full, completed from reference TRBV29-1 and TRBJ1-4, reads SAVISQKPSRDICQRGTSLTIQCQVDSQVTMMFWYRQQPGQSLTLIATANQGSEATYESGFVIDKFPISRPNLTFSTLTVSNMSPEDSSIYLCSVGRTLGEKLFFGSGTQLSVL.